This T cell receptor (beta chain) was captured by sequencing in a study of response to subunit inactivated influenza vaccine. TCRdb analysed the RT-PCR reads with MiXCR anew, one entry per CDR3 protein. This sample carries 500,000 to 550,000 distinct CDR3 sequences, under 30% of them seen once, and the ten largest clones take 2.8%. This CDR3 contains 13 residues. Looked up from germline, CDR1 is SGHRS and CDR2 is YFSETQ. The V end lost 2 bases, the J end lost 9 bases, and 12 bases lay between the germline ends. These data were likewise used in another study, on T cells expressing NK-cell markers. That source notes: UMI-tagged 5'RACE template switching yielded the TCR beta cDNA.

This TCR was sampled from a man over 45 who received an inactivated influenza vaccine. This specimen was CD4+ T cells sorted from PBMCs, taken 11 to 12 days after vaccination. The V and J genes are TRBV5-1 and TRBJ2-1, with a weak D call TRBD2 (5 bases). CDR3 coding DNA: TGCGCCAGCAGCTTAGAGGGTGGAGGTGAGCAGTTCTTC. It yields the protein CASSLEGGGEQFF.